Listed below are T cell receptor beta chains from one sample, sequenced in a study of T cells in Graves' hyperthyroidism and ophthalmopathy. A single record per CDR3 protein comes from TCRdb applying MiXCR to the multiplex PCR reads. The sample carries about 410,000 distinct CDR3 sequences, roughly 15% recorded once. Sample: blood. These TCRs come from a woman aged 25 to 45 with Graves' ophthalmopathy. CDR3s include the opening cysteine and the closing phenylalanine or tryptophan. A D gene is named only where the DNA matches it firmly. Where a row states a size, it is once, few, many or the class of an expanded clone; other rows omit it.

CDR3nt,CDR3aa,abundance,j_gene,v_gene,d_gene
TGTGCCAGCAGCGCGCCCCCGGGACAACAGCATTTT,CASSAPPGQQHF,many,TRBJ1-5,TRBV5-8,.
TGTGCCAGTAGTTCGATCTATGGCTACACCTTC,CASSSIYGYTF,few,TRBJ1-2,TRBV19,.
TGTGCCAGCAGTGGGGCTGGGGGGATCTCTGGAAACACCATATATTTT,CASSGAGGISGNTIYF,.,TRBJ1-3,TRBV13,.
TGTGCCAGCAGCTTCAGCGGGCCCTACGAGCAGTACTTC,CASSFSGPYEQYF,many,TRBJ2-7,TRBV11-3,.
TGTGCCAGCAGTTTAGGTTTCGAGGGTTCACCCCTCCACTTT,CASSLGFEGSPLHF,many,TRBJ1-6,TRBV28,.
TGTGCCAGCAGCGGCCACAGCCTGACGAACACCGGGGAGCTGTTTTTT,CASSGHSLTNTGELFF,.,TRBJ2-2,TRBV9,.
TGTGCCAGCAGTTTGGGACAGGGGTTAAACACTGAAGCTTTCTTT,CASSLGQGLNTEAFF,.,TRBJ1-1,TRBV6-1,TRBD1
TGTGCCAGCACCCTGGGGACGGGAGCCTACGAGCAGTACTTC,CASTLGTGAYEQYF,many,TRBJ2-7,TRBV6-1,.
TGTGCCAGCAGCTCCAGGGGCGGATTAGCCAAAAACATTCAGTACTTC,CASSSRGGLAKNIQYF,many,TRBJ2-4,TRBV7-2,.
TGTGCCAGTAGGCAATCGGGCAATCAGCCCCAGCATTTT,CASRQSGNQPQHF,.,TRBJ1-5,TRBV19,.
TGTGCCAGCAGTTACGGCGGGGGGCACCTGACATCTTATGGCTACACCTTC,CASSYGGGHLTSYGYTF,many,TRBJ1-2,TRBV6-5,.
TGTGCCACCCTGGTCGACAGGGATAATTCACCCCTCCACTTT,CATLVDRDNSPLHF,few,TRBJ1-6,TRBV12-3/TRBV12-4,TRBD1
TGTGCCAGCAGTTACTCGACAGTGGCAGTCTTCTACGAGCAGTACTTC,CASSYSTVAVFYEQYF,many,TRBJ2-7,TRBV6-5,.
TGTGCCAGCAGACCCTTTGGACAGGGCCCGGGTGAAGCTTTCTTT,CASRPFGQGPGEAFF,.,TRBJ1-1,TRBV2,TRBD1
TGCAGTGCTAGAGAAGGGAGGAGCTCCTACGAGCAGTACTTC,CSAREGRSSYEQYF,.,TRBJ2-7,TRBV20-1,.
TGTGCCAGCAGCCAAGGGTGGGATGCCAACACCGGGGAGCTGTTTTTT,CASSQGWDANTGELFF,many,TRBJ2-2,TRBV3-1,.
TGTGCCAGCAACCCGGGACAGGGTAGAAATGAAAAACTGTTTTTT,CASNPGQGRNEKLFF,few,TRBJ1-4,TRBV6-1,TRBD1
TGTGCCAGCAGCTTAGGGGGTCCGGAGGGTTCCTACGAGCAGTACTTC,CASSLGGPEGSYEQYF,many,TRBJ2-7,TRBV7-9,.
TGTGCCACCAGCAGGGACCAGGGGGCGGGAAGCAATCAGCCCCAGCATTTT,CATSRDQGAGSNQPQHF,few,TRBJ1-5,TRBV15,TRBD1
TGTGCCAGCATCCTTCAGGGGGGCAGCGGCACAGATACGCAGTATTTT,CASILQGGSGTDTQYF,many,TRBJ2-3,TRBV28,.
TGTGCCAGTTTACAGGGGGCTTACAACACTGAAGCTTTCTTT,CASLQGAYNTEAFF,.,TRBJ1-1,TRBV19,TRBD1
TGCAGTGCTGACAGCCGGGCCTATGGCTACACCTTC,CSADSRAYGYTF,many,TRBJ1-2,TRBV20-1,.
TGTGCCAGCAGTGGACTCGGGTTGGACAATCAGCCCCAGCATTTT,CASSGLGLDNQPQHF,many,TRBJ1-5,TRBV6-1,.
TGTGCCAGTAGTATATCCCGGGACAGTTACTACGAGCAGTACTTC,CASSISRDSYYEQYF,many,TRBJ2-7,TRBV19,TRBD1
TGTGCCAGCAAACAAGACAAAGGTTTCGCGAGTGAAAAACTGTTTTTT,CASKQDKGFASEKLFF,many,TRBJ1-4,TRBV18,.
TGTGCCAGCAGTGAACGAGACGAGGGATATGAAAAACTGTTTTTT,CASSERDEGYEKLFF,many,TRBJ1-4,TRBV6-1,.
TGTGGTAGCTCAAGTTCCACAGATACGCAGTATTTT,CGSSSSTDTQYF,few,TRBJ2-3,TRBV18,.
TGTGCCAGTAGTATCGCAGGGTTTGGAGGCTACACCTTC,CASSIAGFGGYTF,.,TRBJ1-2,TRBV19,.
TGCAGTGCCCCTGGGGGACCGAACACTGAAGCTTTCTTT,CSAPGGPNTEAFF,many,TRBJ1-1,TRBV20-1,.
TGTGCCAGCAGATCCGGGACAGATTCACCCCTCCACTTT,CASRSGTDSPLHF,few,TRBJ1-6,TRBV27,TRBD1
TGTGCCAGCAGTCCTGGACTAGCGAGAGACGAGCAGTACTTC,CASSPGLARDEQYF,few,TRBJ2-7,TRBV5-4,TRBD2
TGTGCCAGCAGCTTGCCGAGTAACTATGGCTACACCTTC,CASSLPSNYGYTF,few,TRBJ1-2,TRBV5-5,.
TGTGCCAGCAGCATGACAGGGGATAGCTTAGAAGAGACCCAGTACTTC,CASSMTGDSLEETQYF,few,TRBJ2-5,TRBV13,TRBD1
TGTGCCAGCAGTTTGGTCGGGGGTGTCTATGAGCAGTTCTTC,CASSLVGGVYEQFF,.,TRBJ2-1,TRBV28,.
TGCAGCCCGGACAGAATCTCCTACGAGCAGTACTTC,CSPDRISYEQYF,many,TRBJ2-7,TRBV20-1,.
TGTGCCAGCACGCAGGGGCCCTACGAGCAGTACTTC,CASTQGPYEQYF,many,TRBJ2-7,TRBV2,.
TGTGCCAGCAGCTCGGGGGCGGGGGGGGAGACCCAGTACTTC,CASSSGAGGETQYF,many,TRBJ2-5,TRBV7-2,TRBD2
TGCAGTGCTAGCGAGGGCAGAGTAGCTAGCACAGATACGCAGTATTTT,CSASEGRVASTDTQYF,many,TRBJ2-3,TRBV20-1,.
TGTGCCAGCAGTCCAGCCCCCTACTATAGCGGAACAGATACGCAGTATTTT,CASSPAPYYSGTDTQYF,many,TRBJ2-3,TRBV28,.
TGTGCCAGCAGTGAATATTCCCCAGGCCCTTTGAACACTGAAGCTTTCTTT,CASSEYSPGPLNTEAFF,.,TRBJ1-1,TRBV25-1,.
TGTGCCAGCTCACCAAAGGGACAGAACTCCTACGAGCAGTACTTC,CASSPKGQNSYEQYF,many,TRBJ2-7,TRBV18,TRBD1
TGTGCCAGTAGTATACCGGCAGGGGCGAACACCGGGGAGCTGTTTTTT,CASSIPAGANTGELFF,few,TRBJ2-2,TRBV19,.
TGTGCCAGCAGTGTCCGGGACAGGGATGAAAAACTGTTTTTT,CASSVRDRDEKLFF,.,TRBJ1-4,TRBV6-1,TRBD1
TGTGCCAGCAGTACACTAGGGACAGATACGCAGTATTTT,CASSTLGTDTQYF,.,TRBJ2-3,TRBV6-2/TRBV6-3,.
TGTGCCAGCAGCTTAGTTAGCGGGGGGCCCTTTCGCGCAGATACGCAGTATTTT,CASSLVSGGPFRADTQYF,.,TRBJ2-3,TRBV7-9,TRBD2
TGTGCCAGCAGTTATTCAAAGTCTGGAAACACCATATATTTT,CASSYSKSGNTIYF,.,TRBJ1-3,TRBV2,.
TGCAGCGTCGGACAGGGAGGAGAGTATGGCTACACCTTC,CSVGQGGEYGYTF,many,TRBJ1-2,TRBV29-1,TRBD1
TGTGCCAGCAGTCCGACATTCGTAAATCAAGAGACCCAGTACTTC,CASSPTFVNQETQYF,many,TRBJ2-5,TRBV28,.
TGTGCCAGCAGTGCCGTACCCCAGGGAAGTTTTTCCGCTGAAGCTTTCTTT,CASSAVPQGSFSAEAFF,few,TRBJ1-1,TRBV6-1,.
TGTGCCAGCAGCTCGCTCCTGGGGTATAATGAAAAACTGTTTTTT,CASSSLLGYNEKLFF,many,TRBJ1-4,TRBV7-9,.
TGTGCCAGCAGTTACCCTCCCACCGGGGAGCTGTTTTTT,CASSYPPTGELFF,once,TRBJ2-2,TRBV6-5,.
TGTGCCAGCAGTACCGGACGCCCCCAGCATTTT,CASSTGRPQHF,.,TRBJ1-5,TRBV12-3/TRBV12-4,.
TGTGCCAGCTCCCTCTTCACGGACAATGAGCAGTTCTTC,CASSLFTDNEQFF,many,TRBJ2-1,TRBV18,.
TGTGCCACCTTAACAGGTTCGAACACCGGGGAGCTGTTTTTT,CATLTGSNTGELFF,many,TRBJ2-2,TRBV2,.
TGTGCCAGCAGTGTTAAAATTGGAGGGGTCACTGAAGCTTTCTTT,CASSVKIGGVTEAFF,many,TRBJ1-1,TRBV12-3/TRBV12-4,.